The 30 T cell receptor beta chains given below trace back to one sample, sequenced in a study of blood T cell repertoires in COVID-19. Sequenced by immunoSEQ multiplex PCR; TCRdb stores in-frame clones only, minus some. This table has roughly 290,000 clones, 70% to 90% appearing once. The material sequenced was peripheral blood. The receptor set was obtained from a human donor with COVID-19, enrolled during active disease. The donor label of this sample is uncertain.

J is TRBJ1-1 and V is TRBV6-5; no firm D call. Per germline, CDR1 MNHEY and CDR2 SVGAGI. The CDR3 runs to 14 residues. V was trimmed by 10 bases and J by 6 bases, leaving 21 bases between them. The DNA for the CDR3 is TGTGCCACAGCAAGTCCGGGCGGGTTCGCTGAAGCTTTCTTT. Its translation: CATASPGGFAEAFF.

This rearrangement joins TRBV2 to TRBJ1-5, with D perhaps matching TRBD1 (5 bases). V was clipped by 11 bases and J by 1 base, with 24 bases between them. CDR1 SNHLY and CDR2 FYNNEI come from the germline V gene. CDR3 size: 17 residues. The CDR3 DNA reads TGTGCCTGCCGGCGGGGGGTTCAGGGCGGCAGCAATCAGCCCCAGCATTTT. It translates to CACRRGVQGGSNQPQHF.

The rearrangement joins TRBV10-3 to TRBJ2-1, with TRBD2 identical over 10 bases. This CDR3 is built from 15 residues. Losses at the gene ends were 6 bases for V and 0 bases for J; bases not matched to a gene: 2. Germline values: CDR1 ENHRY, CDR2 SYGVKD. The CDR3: CAIRLAGDSYNEQFF. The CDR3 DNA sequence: TGTGCCATCAGGCTAGCGGGAGACTCCTACAATGAGCAGTTCTTC.

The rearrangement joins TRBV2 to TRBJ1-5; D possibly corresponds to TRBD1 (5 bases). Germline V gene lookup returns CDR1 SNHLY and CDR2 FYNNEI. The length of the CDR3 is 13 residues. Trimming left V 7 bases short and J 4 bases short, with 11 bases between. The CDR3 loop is CASNHRLNQPQHF. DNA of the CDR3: TGTGCCAGCAATCACAGGCTAAATCAGCCCCAGCATTTT. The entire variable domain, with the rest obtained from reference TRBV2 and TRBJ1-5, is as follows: EPEVTQTPSHQVTQMGQEVILRCVPISNHLYFYWYRQILGQKVEFLVSFYNNEISEKSEIFDDQFSVERPDGSNFTLKIRSTKLEDSAMYFCASNHRLNQPQHFGDGTRLSIL.

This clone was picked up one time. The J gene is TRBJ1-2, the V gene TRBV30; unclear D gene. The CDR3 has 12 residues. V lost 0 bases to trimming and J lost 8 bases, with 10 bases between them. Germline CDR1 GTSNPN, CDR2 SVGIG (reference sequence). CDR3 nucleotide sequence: TGTGCCTGGAGTGTACCCCCCTACGGCTACACCTTC. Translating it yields CAWSVPPYGYTF.

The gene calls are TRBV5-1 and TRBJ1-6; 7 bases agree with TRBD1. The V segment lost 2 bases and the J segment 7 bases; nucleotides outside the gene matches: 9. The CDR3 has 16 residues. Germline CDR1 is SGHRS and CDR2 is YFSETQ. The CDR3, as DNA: TGCGCCAGCAGCTTAGGATCCGAGACAGGGAATTCACCCCTCCACTTT. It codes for CASSLGSETGNSPLHF.

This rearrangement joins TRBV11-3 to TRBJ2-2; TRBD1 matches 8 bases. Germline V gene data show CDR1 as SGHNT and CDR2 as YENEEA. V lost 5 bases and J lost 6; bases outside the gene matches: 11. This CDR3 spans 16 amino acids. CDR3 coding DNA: TGTGCCAGCAGCAAGAGCTTGCAGGGGGCGTCCGGGGAGCTGTTTTTT. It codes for CASSKSLQGASGELFF.

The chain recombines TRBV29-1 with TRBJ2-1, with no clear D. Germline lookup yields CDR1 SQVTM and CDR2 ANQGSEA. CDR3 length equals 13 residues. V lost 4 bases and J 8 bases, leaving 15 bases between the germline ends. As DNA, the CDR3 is TGCAGCGTTGTTTCCTCAAATTCGGATGAGCAGTTCTTC. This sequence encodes CSVVSSNSDEQFF.

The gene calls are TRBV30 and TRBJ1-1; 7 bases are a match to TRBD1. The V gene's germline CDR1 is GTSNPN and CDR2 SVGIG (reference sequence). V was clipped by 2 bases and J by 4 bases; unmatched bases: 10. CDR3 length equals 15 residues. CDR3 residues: CAWSQPRQGGTEAFF. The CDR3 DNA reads TGTGCCTGGAGTCAGCCTAGACAGGGCGGCACTGAAGCTTTCTTT.

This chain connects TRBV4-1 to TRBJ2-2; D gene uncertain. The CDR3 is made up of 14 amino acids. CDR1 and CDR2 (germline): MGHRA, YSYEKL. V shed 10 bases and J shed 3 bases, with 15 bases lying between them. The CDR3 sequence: CATSIGLDTGELFF. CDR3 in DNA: TGCGCCACCTCCATCGGGTTGGACACCGGGGAGCTGTTTTTT.

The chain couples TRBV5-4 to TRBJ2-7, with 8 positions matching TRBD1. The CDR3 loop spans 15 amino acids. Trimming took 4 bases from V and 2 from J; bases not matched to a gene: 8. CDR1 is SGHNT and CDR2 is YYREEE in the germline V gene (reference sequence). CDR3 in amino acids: CASSLDRGQTYEQYF. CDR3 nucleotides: TGTGCCAGCAGCCTAGACAGGGGACAAACCTACGAGCAGTACTTC.

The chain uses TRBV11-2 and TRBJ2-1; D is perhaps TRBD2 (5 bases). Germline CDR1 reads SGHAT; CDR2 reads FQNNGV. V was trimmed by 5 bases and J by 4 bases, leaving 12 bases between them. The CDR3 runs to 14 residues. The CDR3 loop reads CASSPISGYNEQFF. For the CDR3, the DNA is TGTGCCAGCAGCCCTATCAGCGGATACAATGAGCAGTTCTTC. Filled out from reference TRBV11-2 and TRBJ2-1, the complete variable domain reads EAGVAQSPRYKIIEKRQSVAFWCNPISGHATLYWYQQILGQGPKLLIQFQNNGVVDDSQLPKDRFSAERLKGVDSTLKIQPAKLEDSAVYLCASSPISGYNEQFFGPGTRLTVL.

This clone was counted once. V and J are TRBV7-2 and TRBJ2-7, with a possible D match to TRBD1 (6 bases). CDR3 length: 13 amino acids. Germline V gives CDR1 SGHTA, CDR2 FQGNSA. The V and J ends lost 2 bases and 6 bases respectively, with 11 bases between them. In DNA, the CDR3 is TGTGCCAGCAGCTTACCCAGCAGGGGCGAGCAGTACTTC. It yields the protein CASSLPSRGEQYF.

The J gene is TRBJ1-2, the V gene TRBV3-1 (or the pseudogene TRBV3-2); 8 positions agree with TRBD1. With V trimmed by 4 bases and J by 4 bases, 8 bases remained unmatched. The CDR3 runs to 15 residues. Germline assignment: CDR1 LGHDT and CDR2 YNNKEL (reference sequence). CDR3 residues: CASSRGTGDAYGYTF. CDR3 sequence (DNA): TGTGCCAGCAGCCGCGGGACAGGTGACGCCTATGGCTACACCTTC.

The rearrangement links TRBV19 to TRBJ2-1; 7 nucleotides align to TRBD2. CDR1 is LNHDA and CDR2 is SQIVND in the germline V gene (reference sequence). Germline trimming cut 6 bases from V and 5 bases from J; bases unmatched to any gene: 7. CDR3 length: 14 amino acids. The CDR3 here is CASRLGLDNNEQFF. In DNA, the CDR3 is TGTGCCAGTAGACTCGGACTAGATAACAATGAGCAGTTCTTC.

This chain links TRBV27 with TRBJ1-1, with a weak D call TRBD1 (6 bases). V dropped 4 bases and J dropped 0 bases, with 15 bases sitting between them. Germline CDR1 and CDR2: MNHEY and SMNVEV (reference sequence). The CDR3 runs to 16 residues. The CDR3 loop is CASSSGGGQMNTEAFF. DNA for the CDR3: TGTGCCAGCAGTTCTGGGGGCGGACAGATGAACACTGAAGCTTTCTTT.

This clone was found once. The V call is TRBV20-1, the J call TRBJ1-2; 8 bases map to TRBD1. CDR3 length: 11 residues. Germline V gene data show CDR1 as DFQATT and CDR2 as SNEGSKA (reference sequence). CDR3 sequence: CRTGVGYGYTF. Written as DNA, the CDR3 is TGCAGGACAGGGGTCGGCTATGGCTACACCTTC.

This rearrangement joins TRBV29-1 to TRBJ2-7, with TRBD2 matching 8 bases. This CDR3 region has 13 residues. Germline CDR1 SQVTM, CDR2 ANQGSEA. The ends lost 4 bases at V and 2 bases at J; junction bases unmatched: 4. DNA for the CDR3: TGCAGCGTTGGAGGGCGGGGGGCCTACGAGCAGTACTTC. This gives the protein CSVGGRGAYEQYF.

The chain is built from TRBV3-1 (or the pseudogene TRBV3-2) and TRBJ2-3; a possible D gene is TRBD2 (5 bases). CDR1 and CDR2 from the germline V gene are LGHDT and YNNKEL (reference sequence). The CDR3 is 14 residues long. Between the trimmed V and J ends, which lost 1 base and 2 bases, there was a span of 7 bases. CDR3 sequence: CASSQGLPTDTQYF. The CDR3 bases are TGTGCCAGCAGCCAAGGACTACCCACAGATACGCAGTATTTT.

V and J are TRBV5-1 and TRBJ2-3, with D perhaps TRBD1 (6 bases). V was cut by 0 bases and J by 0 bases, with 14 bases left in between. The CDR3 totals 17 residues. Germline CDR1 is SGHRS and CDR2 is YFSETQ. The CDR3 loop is CASSLEYRATSTDTQYF. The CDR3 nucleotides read TGCGCCAGCAGCTTGGAGTACAGGGCAACTAGCACAGATACGCAGTATTTT.

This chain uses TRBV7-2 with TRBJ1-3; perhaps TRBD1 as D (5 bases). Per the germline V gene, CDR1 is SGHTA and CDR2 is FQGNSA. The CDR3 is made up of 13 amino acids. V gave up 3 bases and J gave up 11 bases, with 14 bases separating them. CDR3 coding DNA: TGTGCCAGCAGCTTGCAACAGGCGGGAGCCATATATTTT. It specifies CASSLQQAGAIYF.

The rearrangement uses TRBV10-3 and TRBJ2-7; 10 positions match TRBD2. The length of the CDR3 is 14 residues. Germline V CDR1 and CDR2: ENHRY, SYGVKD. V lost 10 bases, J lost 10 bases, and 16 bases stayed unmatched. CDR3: CATQGVAGGGSQYF. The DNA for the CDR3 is TGTGCCACCCAGGGAGTAGCGGGAGGAGGGAGCCAGTACTTC.

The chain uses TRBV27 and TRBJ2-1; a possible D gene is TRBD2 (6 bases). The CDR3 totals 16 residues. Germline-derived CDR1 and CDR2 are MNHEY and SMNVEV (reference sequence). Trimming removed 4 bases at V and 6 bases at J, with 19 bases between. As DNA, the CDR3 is TGTGCCAGCAGTTCTTACCGGGACTCCACGCTCAATGAGCAGTTCTTC. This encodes CASSSYRDSTLNEQFF.

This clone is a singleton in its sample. The CDR3 DNA reads as TGTGCTAGTGGTTTGGAACCGGAGCCCTATGGCTACACCTTC. It yields the protein CASGLEPEPYGYTF. The V gene is TRBV12-5, the J gene TRBJ1-2; unclear D gene. Trimming pared 1 base from V and 4 bases from J, leaving 10 bases between. CDR1 is LGHNT, CDR2 FRNRAP, per germline. The CDR3 is made up of 14 amino acids.

In nucleotides, the CDR3 is TGTGCCAGCAGCCCCCGGACAGGGTTCGCCTACGAGCAGTACTTC. This translates into CASSPRTGFAYEQYF. The chain combines TRBV9 with TRBJ2-7; 8 bases agree with TRBD1. The CDR3 spans 15 residues. From germline, CDR1 is SGDLS and CDR2 YYNGEE. V was pared by 4 bases and J by 2 bases, with 8 bases of the junction left unmatched.

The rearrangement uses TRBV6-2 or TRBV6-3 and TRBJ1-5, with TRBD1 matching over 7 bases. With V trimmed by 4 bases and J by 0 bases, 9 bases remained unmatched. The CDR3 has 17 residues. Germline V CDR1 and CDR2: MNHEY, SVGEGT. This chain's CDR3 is CASSLAGQRNSNQPQHF. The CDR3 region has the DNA TGTGCCAGCAGTTTGGCGGGACAGAGGAATAGCAATCAGCCCCAGCATTTT.

In DNA form, the CDR3 reads TGTGCCAGCAGCCCTCTGACTAGCGGGAGAACCGGGGAGCTGTTTTTT. Translating gives CASSPLTSGRTGELFF. V and J are TRBV5-4 and TRBJ2-2; the match to TRBD2 covers 12 bases. Trimming at V came to 4 bases and at J to 5 bases, leaving 6 bases not matched to a gene. Germline CDR1 SGHNT, CDR2 YYREEE (reference sequence). The CDR3 is 16 amino acids.

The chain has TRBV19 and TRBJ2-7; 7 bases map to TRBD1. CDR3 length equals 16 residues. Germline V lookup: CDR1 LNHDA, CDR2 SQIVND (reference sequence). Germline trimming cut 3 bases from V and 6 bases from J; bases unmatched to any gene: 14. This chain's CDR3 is CASSITGVGTASEQYF. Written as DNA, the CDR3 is TGTGCCAGTAGTATCACCGGGGTAGGGACAGCCAGCGAGCAGTACTTC.

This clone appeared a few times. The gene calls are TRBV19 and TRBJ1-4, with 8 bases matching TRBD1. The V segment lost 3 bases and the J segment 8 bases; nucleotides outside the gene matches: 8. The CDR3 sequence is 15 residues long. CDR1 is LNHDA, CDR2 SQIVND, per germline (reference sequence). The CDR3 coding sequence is TGTGCCAGTAGTATCCGACAGGGGCGTCGGGAAAAACTGTTTTTT. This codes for CASSIRQGRREKLFF.

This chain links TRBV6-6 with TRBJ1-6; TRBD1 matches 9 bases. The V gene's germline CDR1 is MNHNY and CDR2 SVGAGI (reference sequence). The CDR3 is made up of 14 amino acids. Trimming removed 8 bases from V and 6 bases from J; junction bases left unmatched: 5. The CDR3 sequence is CASRPGQGNSPLHF. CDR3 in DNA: TGTGCCAGCCGACCGGGACAGGGTAATTCACCCCTCCACTTT.